Described below is a single T cell receptor beta chain sequence and its context. This clonotype showed up just a few times. No per-base quality is available; no much larger clone lies one base away. The record originates from a study of T cells after yellow fever vaccination (dated by TCRdb to about 2019). A note on the overall study: The SMART-Seq v4 Ultra Low Input RNA kit was used to prepare libraries from fractions with low cell numbers. To follow T-cell clones before and after both primary and booster YFV17D yellow fever vaccination, bulk TCR alpha and beta repertoires underwent longitudinal sequencing. Two healthy male donors, one aged 18 to 29 and one aged 30 to 40 years, made up the cohort. Blood was collected at multiple timepoints before and after primary and secondary immunization, and bulk PBMC replicates and cell subsets were isolated. The research as a whole found: Because the study included only a couple of donors, the extent to which the findings can be generalized is limited. Compared with the primary T-cell response, the secondary T-cell response was weaker but faster, peaking on day 5 rather than day 15. A small share of clonotypes occurred in both CD4 and CD8 compartments, likely arising from convergent recombination. FACS-sorted repertoires could contain abundant contaminating clonotypes from the bulk population, so computational filtering was required. Most clones expanded after primary vaccination (approximately 97% of CD4 and 70% to 90% of CD8) were re-detected after the booster, suggesting that broad memory maintenance occurred.

Synthesis of TCR cDNA relied on 5'RACE template switching, a step that introduced a universal primer site along with unique molecular identifiers. Priming for cDNA synthesis came from both the TCR alpha and TCR beta constant segments. Libraries were amplified in two PCR steps, with sample barcodes and sequencing adapters added in the second step. Libraries were sequenced on Illumina HiSeq 2500 (2x100 bp) or NovaSeq (2x150 bp). The authors processed their data as follows. MIGEC handled demultiplexing of reads and collapsing into UMI consensus sequences, while MiXCR performed V(D)J alignment. Clonotypes responding to the vaccine were identified with edgeR on replicate PBMC samples, with the criteria of FDR below 0.01 and a log2 fold change above 5 up to day 15. CD4 or CD8 identity was assigned to each bulk clonotype according to whether the clonotype was present at higher abundance in the sequenced CD4 repertoire or the sequenced CD8 repertoire. Clonotypes enriched at least 10-fold in dextramer-positive versus dextramer-negative fractions were classed as NS4B-specific, and CD4-biased clonotypes were left out. The public reads were run again by TCRdb, first through fastp at Q25 and then through MiXCR, and only productive beta chains were kept. Rows are combined by CDR3 protein, so each entry shows the most common genes and DNA. V and J calls and clone size were set by TCRdb, not the authors. Within this sample are some 54,000 distinct CDR3 sequences, with less than 8.5% of them counted one time only. Jointly, the top ten make up 20% to 25% of the sample.

The treatment or condition label of this sample denotes: live attenuated yellow fever vaccine strain. A standard Ficoll-Paque protocol was used to isolate PBMCs from peripheral blood. With anti-CD3 and anti-CD8 staining plus a dextramer loaded with the yellow fever NS4B epitope peptide, the researchers sorted epitope-specific CD8 T cells. TriZol was used to extract RNA from bulk PBMCs, from CD4 and CD8 fractions, and from dextramer-positive and dextramer-negative fractions. The sample in question was CD8+ T cells not binding an NS4B(214-222) dextramer, sorted from PBMCs, obtained more than 35 days after the first yellow fever vaccination. The sample's cell subset or site, from its label and the paper: NS4B epitope dextramer-negative CD8 T cells. This clonotype originated in a man younger than 35 who received the YFV17D yellow fever vaccine.

The CDR3 protein: CASSQGVSGNTIYF. DNA sequence: TGCGCCAGCAGCCAGGGGGTTAGTGGAAACACCATATATTTT. The chain was built from TRBV4-1 and TRBJ1-3, with TRBD1 perhaps the D gene, on 5 matching bases. V is reduced by 3 bases and J by 3 bases, leaving a spacing of 9 bases between them. Including the terminal cysteine and phenylalanine, the CDR3 comprises 14 residues. Only CDR3 DNA remains: 42 bases, in frame from the first base. The germline V gene gives CDR1 as MGHRA and CDR2 as YSYEKL.